This is a list of T cell receptor beta chains from one sample in a study of blood T cell repertoires in COVID-19. Libraries were prepared by immunoSEQ multiplex PCR; TCRdb keeps only in-frame clonotypes and omits some of them. The table lists some 120,000 clones, approximately 83% of them singletons. The sequencing input was peripheral blood. The receptors here all came from a woman between 45 and 60 years old who had recovered from COVID-19. The CDR3 runs from the conserved cysteine through the conserved F or W. D genes are given only for firm matches. For some rows the clone size is stated as once, few or many, or as a class when expanded; others skip it.

d_call	v_call	clone_size	j_call	cdr3_aa	cdr3_nt
TRBD1	TRBV24-1	once	TRBJ2-7	CATSQGANEQYF	TGTGCCACCAGTCAGGGGGCGAACGAGCAGTACTTC
NA	TRBV2	NA	TRBJ1-2	CASSLGLGINYGYTF	TGTGCCAGCAGTTTGGGACTGGGAATTAACTATGGCTACACCTTC
NA	TRBV7-9	NA	TRBJ1-1	CASSLEGQGRAFF	TGTGCCAGCAGCTTAGAGGGCCAGGGAAGGGCTTTCTTT
TRBD2	TRBV4-1	NA	TRBJ2-5	CASSQSGLAGRETQYF	TGCGCCAGCAGCCAATCCGGACTAGCGGGGCGGGAGACCCAGTACTTC
TRBD2	TRBV27	NA	TRBJ2-7	CASSPRAGGVYEQYF	TGTGCCAGCAGTCCACGAGCGGGAGGGGTCTACGAGCAGTACTTC
NA	TRBV7-9	NA	TRBJ2-5	CASSLASGETQYF	TGTGCCAGCAGCTTAGCGAGTGGAGAGACCCAGTACTTC
TRBD1	TRBV5-1	NA	TRBJ1-5	CASSSGQVGQPQHF	TGCGCCAGCAGCTCGGGACAGGTTGGTCAGCCCCAGCATTTT
NA	TRBV2	NA	TRBJ2-1	CASRPGYNEQFF	TGTGCCAGCAGGCCAGGATACAATGAGCAGTTCTTC
NA	TRBV30	NA	TRBJ1-1	CAQSRGNTEAFF	TGTGCCCAAAGTCGGGGGAACACTGAAGCTTTCTTT
NA	TRBV24-1	once	TRBJ2-1	CATSDPLYHNEQFF	TGTGCCACCAGTGACCCCCTCTACCACAATGAGCAGTTCTTC
NA	TRBV9	NA	TRBJ2-2	CASSVTRDTGELFF	TGTGCCAGCAGCGTAACTCGCGACACCGGGGAGCTGTTTTTT
TRBD1	TRBV11-2	NA	TRBJ1-1	CASSSSGTVNTEAFF	TGTGCCAGCAGCTCGTCCGGGACAGTGAACACTGAAGCTTTCTTT
TRBD1	TRBV27	NA	TRBJ1-1	CASRRTGRPEAFF	TGTGCCAGCAGGAGGACAGGGCGGCCTGAAGCTTTCTTT
TRBD1	TRBV12-5	NA	TRBJ2-1	CASGLVVDGTVSYNEQFF	TGTGCTAGTGGTTTGGTAGTGGATGGGACAGTCTCCTACAATGAGCAGTTCTTC
NA	TRBV5-3	NA	TRBJ1-1	CARSCAGRRNTEAFF	TGTGCCAGAAGCTGTGCGGGGAGGAGGAACACTGAAGCTTTCTTT
NA	TRBV15	NA	TRBJ1-2	CATSRVGGYGYTF	TGTGCCACCAGCAGAGTCGGTGGCTATGGCTACACCTTC
NA	TRBV19	once	TRBJ2-3	CASSMTADTQYF	TGTGCCAGTAGTATGACAGCAGATACGCAGTATTTT
TRBD1	TRBV27	NA	TRBJ2-7	CASKGQGASYEQYF	TGTGCCAGCAAAGGACAGGGGGCCTCCTACGAGCAGTACTTC
TRBD2	TRBV11-3	NA	TRBJ2-1	CASSLEWTSGRPDEQFF	TGTGCCAGCAGCTTAGAGTGGACTAGCGGGAGACCCGATGAGCAGTTCTTC
NA	TRBV5-1	NA	TRBJ2-5	CASSLVGSAETQYF	TGCGCCAGCAGCTTGGTAGGAAGCGCGGAGACCCAGTACTTC
NA	TRBV5-4	NA	TRBJ2-1	CASSAGQVSYNEQFF	TGTGCCAGCAGCGCCGGACAAGTCTCCTACAATGAGCAGTTCTTC
NA	TRBV2	NA	TRBJ2-5	CASSGFGGEGETQYF	TGTGCCAGCAGTGGTTTTGGGGGCGAGGGGGAGACCCAGTACTTC
NA	TRBV19	NA	TRBJ1-2	CASSILWEEGYTF	TGTGCCAGTAGTATCTTATGGGAGGAGGGCTACACCTTC
TRBD1	TRBV19	few	TRBJ1-3	CASSVDRVGNTIYF	TGTGCCAGTAGTGTGGACAGGGTTGGAAACACCATATATTTT
NA	TRBV21-1	NA	TRBJ2-7	CASSPRRFFDRGLSYEQYF	TGTGCCAGCAGCCCGCGAAGGTTTTTCGACAGGGGGCTTTCCTACGAGCAGTACTTC
TRBD1	TRBV27	NA	TRBJ2-1	CASSTNRGNEQFF	TGTGCCAGCAGTACCAACAGGGGGAATGAGCAGTTCTTC
NA	TRBV6-1	NA	TRBJ1-1	CASSEINVGGTEAFF	TGTGCCAGCAGTGAGATAAATGTGGGGGGAACTGAAGCTTTCTTT
NA	TRBV4-1	NA	TRBJ2-7	CASSQERRGKGYEQYF	TGCGCCAGCAGCCAAGAACGGCGGGGTAAAGGGTACGAGCAGTACTTC
TRBD2	TRBV4-1	NA	TRBJ2-3	CASTLAGGGPDTQYF	TGCGCCAGCACCCTAGCGGGGGGGGGCCCAGATACGCAGTATTTT
TRBD2	TRBV5-1	NA	TRBJ2-3	CASSLRSGGQDTQYF	TGCGCCAGCAGCTTACGTAGCGGGGGACAAGATACGCAGTATTTT
NA	TRBV6-5	NA	TRBJ2-3	CASSYSRWLTTDTQYF	TGTGCCAGCAGTTACTCGAGGTGGCTAACAACAGATACGCAGTATTTT
NA	TRBV7-8	NA	TRBJ1-4	CASSPRQVQATNEKLFF	TGTGCCAGCAGCCCCCGACAGGTACAAGCAACTAATGAAAAACTGTTTTTT
NA	TRBV11-3	NA	TRBJ1-3	CASSLGRASGNTIYF	TGTGCCAGCAGCTTAGGGAGGGCATCTGGAAACACCATATATTTT
NA	TRBV6-2/TRBV6-3	NA	TRBJ1-5	CASSSQGSQPQHF	TGTGCCAGCAGTTCCCAGGGGTCTCAGCCCCAGCATTTT
NA	TRBV10-3	NA	TRBJ2-1	CAISNGHPGNEQFF	TGTGCCATCAGTAATGGTCACCCAGGGAATGAGCAGTTCTTC
NA	TRBV6-5	many	TRBJ1-4	CASRRRSLLEKLFF	TGTGCCAGCCGGAGACGGAGCCTGTTGGAAAAACTGTTTTTT
TRBD2	TRBV7-2	NA	TRBJ2-7	CASSLVHLGTSGHYEQYF	TGTGCCAGCAGCTTAGTCCACCTCGGAACTAGCGGGCACTACGAGCAGTACTTC
NA	TRBV2	NA	TRBJ2-5	CASQSEGGETQYF	TGTGCCAGCCAATCGGAAGGCGGAGAGACCCAGTACTTC
NA	TRBV5-8	NA	TRBJ2-5	CASSSSLTGETQYF	TGTGCCAGCAGCTCCTCTCTGACAGGAGAGACCCAGTACTTC
NA	TRBV19	NA	TRBJ1-2	CASTQTRGAGYTF	TGTGCCAGCACCCAGACCAGGGGAGCTGGCTACACCTTC
NA	TRBV25-1	NA	TRBJ1-1	CASRGDRKTEAFF	TGTGCCAGCAGAGGAGACAGGAAGACTGAAGCTTTCTTT
NA	TRBV19	NA	TRBJ1-1	CASSSVRMNTEAFF	TGTGCCAGTAGTAGCGTACGCATGAACACTGAAGCTTTCTTT